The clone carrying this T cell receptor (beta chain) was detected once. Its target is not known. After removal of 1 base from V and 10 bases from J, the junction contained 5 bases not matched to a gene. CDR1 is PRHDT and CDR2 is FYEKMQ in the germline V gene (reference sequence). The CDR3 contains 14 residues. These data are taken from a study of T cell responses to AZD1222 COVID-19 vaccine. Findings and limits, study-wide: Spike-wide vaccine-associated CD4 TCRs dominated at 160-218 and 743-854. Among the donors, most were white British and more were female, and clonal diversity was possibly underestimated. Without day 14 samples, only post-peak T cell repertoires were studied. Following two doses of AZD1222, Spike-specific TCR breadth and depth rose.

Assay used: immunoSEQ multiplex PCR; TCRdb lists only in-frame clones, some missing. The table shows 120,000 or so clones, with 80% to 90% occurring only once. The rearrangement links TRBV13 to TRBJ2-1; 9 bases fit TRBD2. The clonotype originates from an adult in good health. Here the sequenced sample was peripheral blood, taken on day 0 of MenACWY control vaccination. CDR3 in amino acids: CASSLDASGTEQFF. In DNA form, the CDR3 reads TGTGCCAGCAGCTTAGATGCTAGCGGGACCGAGCAGTTCTTC.